The 13 T cell receptor beta chains presented below share a single source sample, sequenced in a study of blood T cell repertoires in COVID-19. TCRdb's copy holds only in-frame clones and misses some; the assay was immunoSEQ multiplex PCR. Altogether a few hundred thousand clones are present, roughly 90% being singletons, with the ten largest covering 1% to 1.5%. Specimen: peripheral blood. The receptors shown here come from a man in his forties or fifties with acute or convalescent COVID-19.

The chain recombines TRBV27 with TRBJ1-6, with a tentative D call TRBD1 (5 bases). Between the trimmed V and J ends, which lost 3 bases and 11 bases, there was a span of 14 bases. Germline assignment: CDR1 MNHEY and CDR2 SMNVEV (reference sequence). The CDR3 sequence is 14 residues long. CDR3 DNA sequence: TGTGCCAGCAGTTTCGGGGCTGCGGGGGCACCCCTCCACTTT. It yields the protein CASSFGAAGAPLHF.

The V gene is TRBV4-1, the J gene TRBJ1-3, with 9 positions matching TRBD1. J was trimmed by 8 bases and V by 0 bases; bases with no gene match: 8. CDR3 length: 16 amino acids. CDR1 and CDR2 from the germline V gene are MGHRA and YSYEKL. The CDR3, as DNA: TGCGCCAGCAGCCAAGACCCGGGACAGGGCCGGTACACCATATATTTT. Translated: CASSQDPGQGRYTIYF.

The rearrangement links TRBV6-2 or TRBV6-3 to TRBJ1-4, with TRBD1 as a possible D gene (6 bases). The CDR3 is 14 amino acids. V was cut by 6 bases and J by 6 bases, with 14 bases left in between. Germline CDR1 and CDR2: MNHEY and SVGEGT. The CDR3, as DNA: TGTGCCAGCAGCACCGGGACACCTGATGAAAAACTGTTTTTT. This encodes CASSTGTPDEKLFF.

V usage is TRBV11-3 and J usage is TRBJ2-2; tentative D call: TRBD2 (6 bases). The CDR3 runs to 15 residues. Germline lookup yields CDR1 SGHNT and CDR2 YENEEA. Trimming left V 1 base short and J 4 bases short, with 10 bases between. CDR3 DNA: TGTGCCAGCAGCTTAGTAGGCGGGACCACCGGGGAGCTGTTTTTT. Translated, it gives CASSLVGGTTGELFF.

The chain links TRBV19 to TRBJ1-2; D is perhaps TRBD1 (6 bases). The CDR3 contains 13 residues. The V end was cut by 6 bases, the J end by 8 bases, with 16 bases between. Germline V gene sequence: CDR1 LNHDA, CDR2 SQIVND (reference sequence). CDR3 bases: TGTGCCAGTAGAATACAGGGTTCGGAGGGCTACACCTTC. Its translation is CASRIQGSEGYTF.

This chain joins TRBV19 and TRBJ1-5, with D possibly matching TRBD1 (6 bases). The V gene's germline CDR1 is LNHDA and CDR2 SQIVND (reference sequence). V was shortened by 3 bases and J by 3 bases, with 15 bases between the two germline ends. The CDR3 is made up of 16 amino acids. The CDR3 sequence: CASSISHREFNQPQHF. The CDR3 nucleotides are TGTGCCAGTAGTATTAGCCACAGGGAGTTCAATCAGCCCCAGCATTTT. The full variable domain, its missing parts supplied by reference TRBV19 and TRBJ1-5, is DGGITQSPKYLFRKEGQNVTLSCEQNLNHDAMYWYRQDPGQGLRLIYYSQIVNDFQKGDIAEGYSVSREKKESFPLTVTSAQKNPTAFYLCASSISHREFNQPQHFGDGTRLSIL.

This chain uses TRBV30 with TRBJ1-1; TRBD1 matches 7 bases. CDR3 size: 12 residues. J lost 6 bases, V lost 2 bases, and 3 bases had no gene match. Germline V gene sequence: CDR1 GTSNPN, CDR2 SVGIG (reference sequence). CDR3 region: CAWSQGQAEAFF. The CDR3 nucleotides are TGTGCCTGGAGTCAAGGACAGGCTGAAGCTTTCTTT.

The chain has TRBV13 and TRBJ2-7; D not resolved. Germline CDR1 and CDR2: PRHDT and FYEKMQ (reference sequence). The germline V and J ends were trimmed by 0 bases and 3 bases, with 9 bases remaining between them. The length of the CDR3 is 14 residues. The CDR3 loop is CASSLGIRLYEQYF. Written as DNA, the CDR3 is TGTGCCAGCAGCTTAGGTATTCGACTCTACGAGCAGTACTTC.

The V gene is TRBV19, the J gene TRBJ1-2; no reliable D call. The CDR3 sequence is 13 residues long. Germline V gene sequence: CDR1 LNHDA, CDR2 SQIVND (reference sequence). V lost 2 bases and J lost 4, with 8 bases in between. Here the CDR3 reads CASSIQVAYGYTF. CDR3 DNA sequence: TGTGCCAGTAGTATACAGGTCGCCTATGGCTACACCTTC. Combining the CDR3 with reference TRBV19 and TRBJ1-2 gives the whole variable domain DGGITQSPKYLFRKEGQNVTLSCEQNLNHDAMYWYRQDPGQGLRLIYYSQIVNDFQKGDIAEGYSVSREKKESFPLTVTSAQKNPTAFYLCASSIQVAYGYTFGSGTRLTVV.

The chain has TRBV11-1 and TRBJ2-3; D perhaps matches TRBD2 (6 bases). V was cut by 5 bases and J by 1 base, with 13 bases left in between. CDR1 is SGHAT, CDR2 FQDESV, per germline (reference sequence). The length of the CDR3 is 15 residues. The CDR3 loop reads CASSRPGGGTDTQYF. The DNA for the CDR3 is TGTGCCAGCAGCCGCCCCGGAGGGGGCACAGATACGCAGTATTTT.

The CDR3 coding sequence is TGTGCCAGCAGCCGACAGGAAGAATATGGCTACACCTTC. Amino acids: CASSRQEEYGYTF. The chain has TRBV6-5 and TRBJ1-2, with D possibly matching TRBD1 (6 bases). V was pared by 6 bases and J by 5 bases, with 13 bases between. Per the germline V gene, CDR1 is MNHEY and CDR2 is SVGAGI. The CDR3 spans 13 residues.

The chain joins TRBV3-1 (or the pseudogene TRBV3-2) to TRBJ1-2; a weak D match, TRBD1 (5 bases). CDR3 length: 13 amino acids. Germline values: CDR1 LGHDT, CDR2 YNNKEL (reference sequence). V was shortened by 4 bases and J by 8 bases, with 14 bases between the two germline ends. The CDR3 loop reads CASSPIGGSGYTF. In nucleotides, the CDR3 is TGTGCCAGCAGCCCAATCGGGGGATCCGGCTACACCTTC.

The sample holds one count of this clone. The chain joins TRBV24-1 to TRBJ2-2; TRBD1 aligns across 9 bases. The CDR3 is made up of 16 amino acids. CDR1 is KGHDR and CDR2 is SFDVKD in the germline V gene. Germline trimming cut 4 bases from V and 5 bases from J; bases unmatched to any gene: 7. This CDR3 reads CATSDPGQGRTGELFF. CDR3 nucleotide sequence: TGTGCCACCAGTGACCCGGGACAGGGTCGAACCGGGGAGCTGTTTTTT.